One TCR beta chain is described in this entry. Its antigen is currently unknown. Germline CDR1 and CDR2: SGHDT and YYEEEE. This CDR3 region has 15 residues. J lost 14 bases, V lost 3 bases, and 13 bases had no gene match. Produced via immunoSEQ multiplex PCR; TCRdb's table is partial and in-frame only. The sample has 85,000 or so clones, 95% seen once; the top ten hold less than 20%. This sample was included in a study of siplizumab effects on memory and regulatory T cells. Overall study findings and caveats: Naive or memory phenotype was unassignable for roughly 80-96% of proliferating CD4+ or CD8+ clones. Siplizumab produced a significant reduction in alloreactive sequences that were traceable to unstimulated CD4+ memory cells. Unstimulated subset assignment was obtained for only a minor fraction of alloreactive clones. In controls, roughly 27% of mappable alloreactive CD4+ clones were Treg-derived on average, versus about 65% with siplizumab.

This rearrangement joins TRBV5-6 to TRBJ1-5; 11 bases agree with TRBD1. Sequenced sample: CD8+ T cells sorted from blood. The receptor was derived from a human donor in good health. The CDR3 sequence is CASSSGGTGGISEHF. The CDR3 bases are TGTGCCAGCAGCTCGGGAGGGACAGGGGGGATTTCGGAGCATTTT.